This T cell receptor (beta chain) was sequenced for a study of cytomegalovirus exposure and HLA in healthy donors. 60 Vbeta and 13 Jbeta primers were used in PCR. TCRdb's copy holds only in-frame clones and misses some; the assay was immunoSEQ multiplex PCR. Here the sample table reports about 170,000 clones. The sequencing sample was made of PBMCs. This sequence originates from a woman between 18 and 29 years old in good health and CMV-seropositive.

The CDR3 DNA reads as TGCAGCGTTGAAGGAGCGGAGGGAGAAGGCTACACCTTC. It codes for CSVEGAEGEGYTF. The V and J genes are TRBV29-1 and TRBJ1-2; D not certain. Trimming left V 1 base short and J 8 bases short, with 14 bases between. The CDR3 contains 13 residues. Germline-derived CDR1 and CDR2 are SQVTM and ANQGSEA.